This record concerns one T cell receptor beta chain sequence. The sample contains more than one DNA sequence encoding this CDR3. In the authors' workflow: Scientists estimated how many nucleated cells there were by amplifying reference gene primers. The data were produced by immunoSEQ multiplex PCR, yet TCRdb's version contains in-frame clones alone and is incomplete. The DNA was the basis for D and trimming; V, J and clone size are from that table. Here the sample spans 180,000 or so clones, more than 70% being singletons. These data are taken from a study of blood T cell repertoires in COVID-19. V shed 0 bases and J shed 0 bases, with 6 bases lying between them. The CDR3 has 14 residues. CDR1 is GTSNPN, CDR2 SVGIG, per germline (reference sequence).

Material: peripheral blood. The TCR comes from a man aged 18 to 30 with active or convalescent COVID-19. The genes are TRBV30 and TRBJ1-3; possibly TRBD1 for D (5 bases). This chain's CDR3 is CAWSVGLSGNTIYF. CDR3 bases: TGTGCCTGGAGTGTGGGGCTCTCTGGAAACACCATATATTTT.